This entry lists 30 T cell receptor beta chains sequenced from one sample in a study of blood T cells in healthy people across ages. With a J-beta primer mix and a sample-barcoded 5' primer, a second PCR ran 7 to 11 cycles. TCRdb reprocessed the 5' RACE reads with MiXCR, giving one entry per CDR3 protein. Here the sample spans 790,000 or so distinct CDR3 sequences, 35% to 50% being singletons. The sample comprised blood. These receptors were obtained from an older man in good health.

This clonotype was detected a few times. The rearrangement links TRBV20-1 to TRBJ2-1; no definite D call. The V gene lost 2 bases and the J gene lost 1 base, with 12 bases spanning the gap. CDR3 length equals 15 residues. In germline, CDR1 is DFQATT, CDR2 SNEGSKA (reference sequence). The CDR3 reads CSARKVGSSYNEQFF. In DNA form, the CDR3 reads TGCAGTGCTAGAAAGGTCGGCAGTTCCTACAATGAGCAGTTCTTC.

There are a few counts of this clonotype. V is TRBV29-1 and J is TRBJ2-5, with TRBD1 matching over 9 bases. V trimming: 5 bases; J trimming: 5 bases; junction bases outside the gene matches: 12. CDR3 length: 15 amino acids. Germline CDR1 and CDR2: SQVTM and ANQGSEA. CDR3 in DNA: TGCAGCGTTACACCCGGGACAGGGTCGTCGGAGACCCAGTACTTC. Translated: CSVTPGTGSSETQYF.

A word on this clonotype: The germline gene is not matched at one end of the junction; a read error may be the cause. The chain has TRBV25-1 and TRBJ2-3; 8 bases agree with TRBD1. Looked up from germline, CDR1 is MGHDK and CDR2 is SYGVNS. The CDR3 is made up of 16 amino acids. The CDR3 loop reads CASSELQGGYTDRQYF. CDR3 DNA sequence: TGTGCCAGCAGTGAATTACAGGGGGGTTACACAGATAGGCAGTATTTT.

This clonotype has a handful of counts. This chain links TRBV2 with TRBJ2-5; no firm D call. Germline V lookup: CDR1 SNHLY, CDR2 FYNNEI. V lost 0 bases to trimming and J lost 7 bases, with 9 bases between them. The CDR3 runs 13 residues. The CDR3 bases are TGTGCCAGCAGTGAAGCTATTCATAGGACCCAGTACTTC. Translated, it gives CASSEAIHRTQYF.

V is TRBV13 and J is TRBJ2-1, with 7 bases lining up with TRBD2. The CDR3 contains 14 residues. Germline trimming cut 4 bases from V and 8 bases from J; bases unmatched to any gene: 8. CDR1 and CDR2 (germline): PRHDT, FYEKMQ (reference sequence). The CDR3 reads CASSSYGLVYEQFF. CDR3 sequence (DNA): TGTGCCAGCAGCTCTTACGGACTAGTCTATGAGCAGTTCTTC.

The chain joins TRBV20-1 to TRBJ2-4; tentatively, D is TRBD1 (6 bases). Germline values: CDR1 DFQATT, CDR2 SNEGSKA (reference sequence). With 3 bases removed from V and 1 base from J, the gap between germline ends came to 16 bases. The CDR3 covers 16 residues. CDR3 sequence: CSASLFEQGAKNIQYF. The CDR3 DNA follows: TGCAGTGCTAGTCTCTTCGAGCAGGGGGCCAAAAACATTCAGTACTTC.

The rearrangement joins TRBV28 to TRBJ2-5; D uncertain. Trimming left V 5 bases short and J 3 bases short, with 10 bases between. Germline lookup yields CDR1 MDHEN and CDR2 SYDVKM. CDR3 size: 13 residues. In DNA, the CDR3 is TGTGCCAGCAGTCCCCCGAACGAAGAGACCCAGTACTTC. It codes for CASSPPNEETQYF. Filled out from reference TRBV28 and TRBJ2-5, the complete variable domain reads DVKVTQSSRYLVKRTGEKVFLECVQDMDHENMFWYRQDPGLGLRLIYFSYDVKMKEKGDIPEGYSVSREKKERFSLILESASTNQTSMYLCASSPPNEETQYFGPGTRLLVL.

The table lists this clonotype with many counts. The chain is built from TRBV21-1 and TRBJ2-7. TRBV21-1 is termed a pseudogene. The CDR3 has 13 residues. The CDR3 bases are TGTGCCAGCAGCTGTGGTATAGACTACGAGCAGTACTTC. Protein: CASSCGIDYEQYF.

This clonotype has more than one count but fewer than ten. CDR3: CASSLRNLYSNQPQHF. The DNA of the CDR3 is TGTGCCAGCAGCCTCCGGAACCTGTATAGCAATCAGCCCCAGCATTTT. V is TRBV9 and J is TRBJ1-5; D gene uncertain. This CDR3 comprises 16 residues. The V and J ends lost 4 bases and 0 bases respectively, with 14 bases between them. CDR1 is SGDLS and CDR2 is YYNGEE in the germline V gene.

This clonotype was seen a few times. This rearrangement joins TRBV7-2 to TRBJ2-5; 8 nucleotides align to TRBD1. Trimming removed 1 base from V and 5 bases from J; junction bases left unmatched: 6. This CDR3 contains 15 residues. Per germline, CDR1 SGHTA and CDR2 FQGNSA. The CDR3: CASSLVGTGGETQYF. Written as DNA, the CDR3 is TGTGCCAGCAGCTTAGTAGGGACAGGCGGGGAGACCCAGTACTTC.

The chain couples TRBV20-1 to TRBJ2-1, with D perhaps TRBD1 or TRBD2 (5 bases each). Trimming took 0 bases from V and 8 from J, leaving 14 bases between them. The V gene's germline CDR1 is DFQATT and CDR2 SNEGSKA (reference sequence). This CDR3 comprises 14 residues. The CDR3 DNA sequence: TGCAGTGCTAGAGATGGGGGATTGTCGGATGAGCAGTTCTTC. Its protein is CSARDGGLSDEQFF.

Written as DNA, the CDR3 is TGTGCCAGCATCCTCCGGACGAGCTCCTACAATGAGCAGTTCTTC. This encodes CASILRTSSYNEQFF. This sequence joins TRBV6-2 or TRBV6-3 and TRBJ2-1; no clear D gene. The CDR3 covers 15 residues. V shed 7 bases and J shed 0 bases, with 13 bases lying between them. Germline CDR1 is MNHEY and CDR2 is SVGEGT.

The chain couples TRBV27 to TRBJ1-5; no reliable D call. Germline CDR1 MNHEY, CDR2 SMNVEV (reference sequence). The CDR3 is made up of 13 amino acids. The V and J ends lost 1 base and 5 bases respectively, with 6 bases between them. In DNA, the CDR3 is TGTGCCAGCAGTTTATACCTGTATCAGCCCCAGCATTTT. This gives the protein CASSLYLYQPQHF.

Turning to this clonotype: This may come from a read error, since a much larger clone is one base off. J is TRBJ2-5 and V is TRBV7-2; TRBD1 matches at 7 bases. Germline V gene sequence: CDR1 SGHTA, CDR2 FQGNSA. The length of the CDR3 is 16 residues. After removal of 5 bases from V and 11 bases from J, the junction contained 20 bases not matched to a gene. CDR3 coding DNA: TGTGCCAGCAGCGAAAGGGGACAGCACTTCTACAATGAGCAGTACTTC. Its translation: CASSERGQHFYNEQYF.

The chain couples TRBV7-9 to TRBJ2-1; tentatively, D is TRBD1 or TRBD2 (5 bases each). Trimming took 2 bases from V and 10 from J, leaving 12 bases between them. CDR1 SEHNR and CDR2 FQNEAQ come from the germline V gene (reference sequence). The CDR3 is 13 amino acids. CDR3 residues: CASSLLGESEQFF. DNA for the CDR3: TGTGCCAGCAGCTTACTGGGGGAGAGCGAGCAGTTCTTC.

This clonotype was detected ten times or more. The CDR3 here is CASSPGQDGQPQHF. The CDR3 bases are TGTGCCAGCAGCCCAGGACAGGACGGACAGCCCCAGCATTTT. The genes are TRBV28 and TRBJ1-5, with TRBD1 matching over 7 bases. CDR1 MDHEN and CDR2 SYDVKM come from the germline V gene. Trimming at V came to 6 bases and at J to 7 bases, leaving 9 bases not matched to a gene. The CDR3 runs 14 residues.

This clonotype has more than one count but fewer than ten. The V and J genes are TRBV2 and TRBJ2-5; a possible D gene is TRBD1 (6 bases). V was clipped by 5 bases and J by 5 bases, with 15 bases between them. Germline V gene data show CDR1 as SNHLY and CDR2 as FYNNEI. This CDR3 comprises 14 residues. The CDR3 loop reads CASSPLAQGETQYF. CDR3 nucleotide sequence: TGTGCCAGCAGTCCACTGGCCCAGGGGGAGACCCAGTACTTC.

Points on this clonotype: A much more abundant neighbour one base away suggests this may be a read error. The V and J genes are TRBV7-2 and TRBJ2-7, with D possibly being TRBD2 (6 bases). Germline-derived CDR1 and CDR2 are SGHTA and FQGNSA. V dropped 5 bases and J dropped 7 bases, with 18 bases sitting between them. The CDR3 extends over 14 amino acids. The CDR3 here is CASSTRLGSNEQYF. The DNA for the CDR3 is TGTGCCAGCAGCACCCGACTAGGCTCCAATGAGCAGTACTTC.

The chain has TRBV28 and TRBJ2-5, with 7 bases lining up with TRBD2. V was clipped by 7 bases and J by 5 bases; unmatched bases: 1. This CDR3 comprises 11 residues. The V gene's germline CDR1 is MDHEN and CDR2 SYDVKM. The chain's CDR3 is CASTGGETQYF. CDR3 DNA sequence: TGTGCCAGCACGGGAGGCGAGACCCAGTACTTC. Full variable domain (outside the CDR3, taken from reference TRBV28 and TRBJ2-5): DVKVTQSSRYLVKRTGEKVFLECVQDMDHENMFWYRQDPGLGLRLIYFSYDVKMKEKGDIPEGYSVSREKKERFSLILESASTNQTSMYLCASTGGETQYFGPGTRLLVL.

This chain connects TRBV7-6 to TRBJ2-5, with 10 bases that match TRBD2. This CDR3 comprises 16 residues. With V trimmed by 0 bases and J by 11 bases, 12 bases remained unmatched. Germline CDR1 SGHVS, CDR2 FNYEAQ. CDR3 loop: CASSLAVASGRNEQYF. The CDR3 nucleotides are TGTGCCAGCAGCTTAGCGGTCGCTAGCGGGAGAAATGAGCAGTACTTC.

This rearrangement joins TRBV7-2 to TRBJ2-1, with D possibly being TRBD1 (5 bases). The end of the DNA is better explained by TRBJ2-7, so the J call may be wrong. Germline lookup yields CDR1 SGHTA and CDR2 FQGNSA. The CDR3 is made up of 16 amino acids. CDR3 loop: CASSLGLGLGYNEQYF. Here the CDR3 DNA reads TGTGCCAGCAGCTTAGGTTTGGGGCTGGGGTACAATGAGCAGTACTTC.

Here the CDR3 reads CATSDTASGETQFF. The CDR3 DNA sequence: TGTGCCACCAGTGATACGGCCTCAGGCGAGACCCAGTTCTTC. This sequence joins TRBV24-1 and TRBJ2-1; D gene uncertain. The CDR3 is made up of 14 amino acids. CDR1 KGHDR and CDR2 SFDVKD come from the germline V gene. V lost 3 bases to trimming and J lost 13 bases, with 18 bases between them.

This rearrangement joins TRBV9 to TRBJ2-5; D gene ambiguous. Germline lookup yields CDR1 SGDLS and CDR2 YYNGEE. CDR3 length equals 13 residues. Trimming pared 1 base from V and 5 bases from J, leaving 9 bases between. The DNA for the CDR3 is TGTGCCAGCAGCGTAAGACCGAGGGAGACCCAGTACTTC. Translated: CASSVRPRETQYF.

Note on this clonotype: This may arise from a read error, as a much more abundant clone is one base away. The chain couples TRBV7-2 to TRBJ2-5; the match to TRBD2 covers 10 bases. Germline CDR1 SGHTA, CDR2 FQGNSA. After removal of 0 bases from V and 11 bases from J, the junction contained 12 bases not matched to a gene. CDR3 length: 16 residues. CDR3 loop: CASSLAPSGGSYAQYF. In DNA form, the CDR3 reads TGTGCCAGCAGCTTAGCACCTAGCGGGGGCTCCTACGCGCAGTACTTC.

V usage is TRBV9 and J usage is TRBJ1-1; no firm D call. CDR1 is SGDLS, CDR2 YYNGEE, per germline. V was pared by 4 bases and J by 0 bases, with 10 bases between. The CDR3 contains 14 residues. The CDR3: CASSPSSLNTEAFF. CDR3 sequence (DNA): TGTGCCAGCAGCCCCTCATCCCTGAACACTGAAGCTTTCTTT.

The rearrangement links TRBV6-2 or TRBV6-3 to TRBJ2-1, with 7 positions matching TRBD2. The CDR3 covers 17 residues. V lost 2 bases to trimming and J lost 2 bases; unmatched junction nucleotides: 9. The germline V gene encodes CDR1 MNHEY and CDR2 SVGEGT. The CDR3 DNA reads TGTGCCAGCAGTTACCGGGACTACCCGAGCCCCTACAATGAGCAGTTCTTC. This gives the protein CASSYRDYPSPYNEQFF.

The chain combines TRBV2 with TRBJ2-5; no firm D call. The J call may be wrong; the DNA end is better matched by TRBJ2-7. Per the germline V gene, CDR1 is SNHLY and CDR2 is FYNNEI. The CDR3 totals 11 residues. CDR3 in amino acids: CASSELYEQYF. The CDR3 coding sequence is TGTGCCAGCAGTGAGCTTTACGAGCAGTACTTC.

The chain links TRBV10-3 to TRBJ2-6; 7 bases are a match to TRBD1. Germline CDR1 is ENHRY and CDR2 is SYGVKD. After removal of 3 bases from V and 0 bases from J, the junction contained 8 bases not matched to a gene. The CDR3 covers 18 residues. CDR3 loop: CAISDLDRANSGANVLTF. CDR3 sequence (DNA): TGTGCCATCAGTGACCTAGACAGGGCGAACTCTGGGGCCAACGTCCTGACTTTC.

This clonotype came up a few times. The J gene is TRBJ2-1, the V gene TRBV6-1; 13 nucleotides agree with TRBD2. The ends lost 6 bases at V and 10 bases at J; junction bases unmatched: 9. The CDR3 has 15 residues. Germline assignment: CDR1 MNHNS and CDR2 SASEGT. CDR3 residues: CASRRTGTSGTEQFF. The CDR3 nucleotides read TGTGCCAGCAGGCGAACCGGGACTAGCGGGACCGAGCAGTTCTTC.

V usage is TRBV7-2 and J usage is TRBJ1-5, with a possible D match to TRBD1 (5 bases). V lost 1 base, J lost 1 base, and 8 bases lay in between. Germline CDR1 is SGHTA and CDR2 is FQGNSA. This CDR3 has 15 residues. CDR3 in amino acids: CASSLGAGSNQPQHF. In nucleotides, the CDR3 is TGTGCCAGCAGCTTAGGAGCAGGGAGCAATCAGCCCCAGCATTTT.